Detailed here is one T cell receptor beta chain. Its antigen is not known. This CDR3 spans 14 amino acids. V lost 6 bases and J lost 1; bases outside the gene matches: 4. CDR1 is SNHLY and CDR2 is FYNNEI in the germline V gene. The PCR contained 60 Vbeta and 13 Jbeta primers. Measured with immunoSEQ multiplex PCR; TCRdb has only the in-frame clones, and not every one. The table lists under 150,000 clones, over 65% of them singletons. The record originates from a study of cytomegalovirus exposure and HLA in healthy donors. Looking at the study overall: Earlier, 100 million or so unique TCR beta sequences were recovered from around 190 million T cells by an analysis.

General study findings and limits: Later analysis identified a missense DCLRE1C variant that was linked to TCR beta V- and J-gene trimming.

The sequenced sample was PBMCs. This chain links TRBV2 with TRBJ1-1; 8 bases agree with TRBD1. The origin of this receptor is a woman aged 25-40 years in good health and CMV-seropositive. The DNA of the CDR3 is TGTGCCAGCAGAAGGGACAGGAAGAACACTGAAGCTTTCTTT. This gives the protein CASRRDRKNTEAFF. The variable domain in full, completed from reference TRBV2 and TRBJ1-1, reads EPEVTQTPSHQVTQMGQEVILRCVPISNHLYFYWYRQILGQKVEFLVSFYNNEISEKSEIFDDQFSVERPDGSNFTLKIRSTKLEDSAMYFCASRRDRKNTEAFFGQGTRLTVV.